This T cell receptor beta chain was sequenced for a study of blood T cell repertoires in COVID-19. About the study: Sites in the United States, Italy and Spain provided acute and convalescent COVID-19 samples. The cDNA or gDNA used as material had been derived from T cells, B-cell-depleted T cells, or PBMCs.

Assay: immunoSEQ multiplex PCR; the TCRdb copy retains only in-frame clones and omits some. The sample includes more than 300,000 clones, around nine tenths of them seen just once. Material for sequencing was peripheral blood. This TCR was recovered from a woman aged 18-29 years who had recovered from COVID-19.

The CDR3 region has the DNA TGTGCCAGCAGCTCTTCCCGGGACTTACACAATGAGCAGTTCTTC. Encoded protein: CASSSSRDLHNEQFF. V is TRBV7-9 and J is TRBJ2-1; D is possibly TRBD2 (6 bases). The ends were cut back, 4 bases at V and 5 bases at J, with 15 bases in the middle. Germline-derived CDR1 and CDR2 are SEHNR and FQNEAQ (reference sequence). CDR3 length: 15 residues.